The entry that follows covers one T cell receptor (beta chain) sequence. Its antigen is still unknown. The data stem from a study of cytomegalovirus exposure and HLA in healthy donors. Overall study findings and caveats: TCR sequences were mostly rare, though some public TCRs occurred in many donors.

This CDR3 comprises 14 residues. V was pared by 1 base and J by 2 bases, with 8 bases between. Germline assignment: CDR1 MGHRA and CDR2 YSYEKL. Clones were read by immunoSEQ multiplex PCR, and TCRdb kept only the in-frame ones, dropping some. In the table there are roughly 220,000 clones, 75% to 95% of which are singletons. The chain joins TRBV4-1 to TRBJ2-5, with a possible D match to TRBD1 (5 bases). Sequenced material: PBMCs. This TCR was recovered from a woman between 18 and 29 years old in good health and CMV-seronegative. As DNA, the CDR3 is TGCGCCAGCAGCCAAGTACGACAGCAAGAGACCCAGTACTTC. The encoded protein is CASSQVRQQETQYF.